These T cell receptor beta chains were read from a single sample in a study of blood T cell repertoires in COVID-19. Some clones are missing from TCRdb's copy, which holds only in-frame ones; the method was immunoSEQ multiplex PCR. The sample contains approximately 270,000 clones, about 90% of which appear only once. Sequencing used PBMCs or T cells enriched from blood (not recorded which). Receptors were obtained from a human donor in a cohort exposed to, infected with or recovered from COVID-19 (not recorded which). The donor label of this sample is uncertain. The CDR3 runs from the conserved cysteine through the conserved F or W.

J gene: TRBJ2-4
V gene: TRBV7-3
CDR3 protein: CASSRGDKNIQYF

J gene: TRBJ1-1
V gene: TRBV3-1/TRBV3-2
CDR3 protein: CASSQALNTEAFF

J gene: TRBJ2-7
V gene: TRBV6-5
CDR3 protein: CASSYSAFYREQYF

J gene: TRBJ2-5
V gene: TRBV7-9
CDR3 protein: CASSARTDEETQYF

J gene: TRBJ2-3
V gene: TRBV7-2
CDR3 protein: CASSLPRAGGWADTQYF

J gene: TRBJ2-4
V gene: TRBV19
CDR3 protein: CAVQGKAKNIQYF

J gene: TRBJ1-6
V gene: TRBV6-6
CDR3 protein: CASSTRSTDSPLHF

J gene: TRBJ1-5
V gene: TRBV19
CDR3 protein: CASTGQGALNSNQPQHF

J gene: TRBJ2-2
V gene: TRBV7-3
CDR3 protein: CASSLQENTGELFF

J gene: TRBJ2-7
V gene: TRBV7-8
CDR3 protein: CASSLEWAGATDEQYF

J gene: TRBJ1-1
V gene: TRBV21-1
CDR3 protein: CASIGANTEAFF

J gene: TRBJ1-3
V gene: TRBV2
CDR3 protein: CASSEQGISGNTIYF

J gene: TRBJ1-1
V gene: TRBV18
CDR3 protein: CASSPPGGEGTEAFF

J gene: TRBJ2-7
V gene: TRBV7-2
CDR3 protein: CASSLNGGRSYEQYF

J gene: TRBJ2-3
V gene: TRBV5-4
CDR3 protein: CASSAALGDTQYF

J gene: TRBJ1-1
V gene: TRBV10-3
CDR3 protein: CAIRTQVMNTEAFF

J gene: TRBJ2-1
V gene: TRBV2
CDR3 protein: CASSGAGGGPYNEQFF

J gene: TRBJ1-4
V gene: TRBV19
CDR3 protein: CASSIVHSNEKLFF